A single sample gave rise to the 9 T cell receptor beta chains below, sequenced in a study of low-dose radiotherapy and immunotherapy resistance in tumors. Priming of first-strand cDNA relied on TRAV- and TRBV-specific primers (covering alpha and beta chains). TCR amplification used around 20 PCR cycles, a constant-region primer and a V-primer adapter. One entry per CDR3 protein, called by TCRdb with MiXCR from the reads. The sample yields fewer than 20,000 distinct CDR3 sequences, 74% seen once. Receptors originate from a human donor with advanced metastatic prostate, ovarian, gallbladder or colorectal cancer (not recorded which). This table probably holds off-target reads from a library built for another chain.

This chain connects TRBV12-3 or TRBV12-4 to TRBJ1-1; the D is unclear. The CDR3 sequence is 14 residues long. V dropped 3 bases and J dropped 0 bases, with 8 bases sitting between them. CDR3 in amino acids: CASSFGGVNTEAFF. CDR3 DNA: TGTGCCAGCAGTTTCGGCGGCGTGAACACTGAAGCTTTCTTT.

V gene TRBV4-3 combines with J gene TRBJ2-1; 10 bases agree with TRBD2. The germline CDR1 and CDR2 sequences are LGHNA and YSLEER. Germline trimming cut 3 bases from V and 3 bases from J; bases unmatched to any gene: 8. This CDR3 is 17 amino acids long. The CDR3 DNA follows: TGCGCCAGCAGCCACTCGCCCTCTAGCGGGGGCTACAATGAGCAGTTCTTC. This codes for CASSHSPSSGGYNEQFF.

The gene calls are TRBV28 and TRBJ1-4; D perhaps matches TRBD1 (5 bases). V lost 5 bases and J 5 bases, leaving 12 bases between the germline ends. Germline V CDR1 and CDR2: MDHEN, SYDVKM. The CDR3 spans 14 residues. The CDR3 here is CASSQRGGNEKLFF. In nucleotides, the CDR3 is TGTGCCAGCAGTCAAAGGGGCGGGAATGAAAAACTGTTTTTT.

The CDR3 protein is CASSSPNANTGELFF. Here the CDR3 DNA reads TGTGCCAGCAGCTCACCCAATGCTAACACCGGGGAGCTGTTTTTT. The rearrangement uses TRBV7-9 and TRBJ2-2; D uncertain. Germline lookup yields CDR1 SEHNR and CDR2 FQNEAQ (reference sequence). CDR3 size: 15 residues. V lost 4 bases and J 2 bases, leaving 11 bases between the germline ends.

This clonotype has a handful of counts. DNA of the CDR3: TGCGCCAGCAGCTTGAGGTGGGACACTGAAGCTTTCTTT. Protein: CASSLRWDTEAFF. The rearrangement links TRBV5-1 to TRBJ1-1; D ambiguous. CDR1 is SGHRS and CDR2 is YFSETQ in the germline V gene. The CDR3 is 13 amino acids. Trimming shortened V by 1 base and J by 3 bases, and 7 bases separated the two germline ends. The variable domain in full, completed from reference TRBV5-1 and TRBJ1-1, reads KAGVTQTPRYLIKTRGQQVTLSCSPISGHRSVSWYQQTPGQGLQFLFEYFSETQRNKGNFPGRFSGRQFSNSRSEMNVSTLELGDSALYLCASSLRWDTEAFFGQGTRLTVV.

Only a few counts were recorded for this clonotype. This CDR3 is CAIRGSPGGETQYF. The CDR3 DNA follows: TGTGCCATCAGGGGTAGCCCGGGCGGGGAGACCCAGTACTTC. V is TRBV10-3 and J is TRBJ2-5; a weak D match, TRBD2 (5 bases). V was shortened by 6 bases and J by 5 bases, with 16 bases between the two germline ends. Germline CDR1 ENHRY, CDR2 SYGVKD. The CDR3 totals 14 residues.

This clonotype came up once. The chain uses TRBV29-1 and TRBJ1-3; D uncertain. The CDR3 is 14 residues long. Germline lookup yields CDR1 SQVTM and CDR2 ANQGSEA. V lost 7 bases and J 0 bases, leaving 13 bases between the germline ends. The CDR3 loop is CSAGAGVSGNTIYF. CDR3 nucleotide sequence: TGCAGCGCCGGTGCAGGCGTCTCTGGAAACACCATATATTTT.

V and J are TRBV5-5 and TRBJ1-5; tentatively, D is TRBD1 (6 bases). Germline V CDR1 and CDR2: SGHKS, YYEKEE (reference sequence). This CDR3 has 13 residues. The V gene lost 4 bases and the J gene lost 5 bases, with 10 bases spanning the gap. The CDR3 spells CASSRNRDQPQHF. As DNA, the CDR3 is TGTGCCAGCAGCCGTAACAGGGATCAGCCCCAGCATTTT.

This clonotype was picked up a small number of times. The chain employs TRBV13 and TRBJ1-3; D not certain. The CDR3 runs 14 residues. CDR1 is PRHDT, CDR2 FYEKMQ, per germline (reference sequence). The ends were cut back, 0 bases at V and 7 bases at J, with 10 bases in the middle. The CDR3 DNA sequence: TGTGCCAGCAGCTTAGGGGTGGGCCTGAACACCATATATTTT. Encoded protein: CASSLGVGLNTIYF.